Included here is one T cell receptor beta chain sequence, with context. Its antigen is currently not known. There are no base qualities to consult, and no much larger clone falls within one base. These data are taken from a study of control samples from healthy donors and cancer patients (dated by TCRdb to 2019 to 2021). The library came from the immunoSEQ multiplex PCR assay. TCRdb mirrors the immuneACCESS table, restricted to in-frame sequences. Some clones are absent from its copies; in checked studies, under half trace to an unresolved V gene, and the reason for the others is unknown. In this sample the table shows around 90,000 clones, about 85% of which occur a single time. The ten biggest clones cover about 2.1% of the sample. The germline V gene (reference sequence) yields LNHDA for CDR1 and SQIVND for CDR2. V drops 5 bases and J drops 1 base, leaving 14 bases in between. The CDR3 covers 15 residues, taking in both the cysteine and the phenylalanine. The read is trimmed to its CDR3 DNA, 45 bases read in frame from base 1.

The clonotype originates from a woman aged 40 to 50 in good health. The chain is encoded by TRBV19 joined to TRBJ1-1; TRBD1 could be the D gene, as 5 bases match. The sample consisted of blood. The CDR3: CASSPYRSTNTEAFF. At the DNA level, the sequence is TGTGCCAGTAGTCCCTACAGGTCCACGAACACTGAAGCTTTCTTT.